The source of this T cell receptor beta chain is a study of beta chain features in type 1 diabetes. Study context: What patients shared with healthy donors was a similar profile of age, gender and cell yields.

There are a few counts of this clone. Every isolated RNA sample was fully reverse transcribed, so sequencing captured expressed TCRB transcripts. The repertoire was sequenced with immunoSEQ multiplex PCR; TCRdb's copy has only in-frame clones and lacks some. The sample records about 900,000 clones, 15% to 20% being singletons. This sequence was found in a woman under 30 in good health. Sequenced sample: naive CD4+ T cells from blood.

Written as DNA, the CDR3 is TGCGCCAGCAGCTTGTCGGGATTACCAGATACGCAGTATTTT. Translating gives CASSLSGLPDTQYF. The chain combines TRBV5-1 with TRBJ2-3; a weak D match, TRBD2 (5 bases). Trimming pared 1 base from V and 4 bases from J, leaving 10 bases between. The CDR3 has 14 residues. Germline values: CDR1 SGHRS, CDR2 YFSETQ.